The source of this T cell receptor beta chain is a study of OX40 agonist ivuxolimab in advanced cancers. General observations from the study: Some nonresponders also had low normalized T-cell clonal expansion.

Profiling relied on immunoSEQ multiplex PCR, and the TCRdb table lists in-frame clones only, not all of them. Of 23,000 or so clones in the sample, more than 80% were seen once. On this clone: The antigen remains unidentified.

The CDR3 totals 16 residues. Germline CDR1 and CDR2: SGHNT and YYREEE (reference sequence). V dropped 4 bases and J dropped 0 bases, with 17 bases sitting between them. Sequenced here: CD4+ or CD8+ T cells sorted from blood, sampled in a trial of the OX40 agonist ivuxolimab. The J gene is TRBJ2-7, the V gene TRBV5-4; D may be TRBD1 or TRBD2 (6 bases each). The sequence came from an adult with an advanced solid tumor such as melanoma, head and neck, liver or kidney cancer. The CDR3 coding sequence is TGTGCCAGCAGCATACCCGGGGGCGCTCCCTCCTACGAGCAGTACTTC. Amino acid sequence: CASSIPGGAPSYEQYF. The whole variable domain, filled in from reference TRBV5-4 and TRBJ2-7, reads ETGVTQSPTHLIKTRGQQVTLRCSSQSGHNTVSWYQQALGQGPQFIFQYYREEENGRGNFPPRFSGLQFPNYSSELNVNALELDDSALYLCASSIPGGAPSYEQYFGPGTRLTVT.